Shown below are 21 T cell receptor beta chains from a single sample sequenced in a study of blood T cell repertoires in COVID-19. The method was immunoSEQ multiplex PCR; TCRdb's version includes in-frame clones alone and lacks a portion of them. The table records 73,000 or so clones, 86% of them present only once. The sequencing sample was made of peripheral blood. The receptor set was obtained from a man aged 30 to 39 with acute or convalescent COVID-19.

This rearrangement joins TRBV2 to TRBJ2-5; no clear D gene. Germline V lookup: CDR1 SNHLY, CDR2 FYNNEI. V shed 4 bases and J shed 5 bases, with 5 bases lying between them. CDR3 length: 11 amino acids. The DNA for the CDR3 is TGTGCCAGCAGTGCCTATGAGACCCAGTACTTC. Amino acid sequence: CASSAYETQYF. Based on the CDR3 plus reference TRBV2 and TRBJ2-5, the full variable domain is EPEVTQTPSHQVTQMGQEVILRCVPISNHLYFYWYRQILGQKVEFLVSFYNNEISEKSEIFDDQFSVERPDGSNFTLKIRSTKLEDSAMYFCASSAYETQYFGPGTRLLVL.

The rearrangement joins TRBV10-2 to TRBJ2-3; 13 bases fit TRBD2. This CDR3 region has 17 residues. The ends lost 4 bases at V and 7 bases at J; junction bases unmatched: 11. The germline V gene has CDR1 WSHSY and CDR2 SAAADI. In nucleotides, the CDR3 is TGCGCCAGCAGTGCAACGAAACTAGCGGGAGGGCCGAATACGCAGTATTTT. This gives the protein CASSATKLAGGPNTQYF.

The chain combines TRBV3-1 (or the pseudogene TRBV3-2) with TRBJ2-5, with D hard to call. V shed 0 bases and J shed 4 bases, with 12 bases lying between them. Looked up from germline, CDR1 is LGHDT and CDR2 is YNNKEL (reference sequence). There are 15 residues in the CDR3. This CDR3 is CASSQEARRRETQYF. The CDR3 DNA sequence: TGTGCCAGCAGCCAAGAAGCGCGTAGGAGAGAGACCCAGTACTTC.

The chain links TRBV9 to TRBJ1-4; TRBD1 aligns across 9 bases. Germline trimming cut 3 bases from V and 13 bases from J; bases unmatched to any gene: 1. CDR1 SGDLS and CDR2 YYNGEE come from the germline V gene. This CDR3 spans 11 amino acids. The DNA of the CDR3 is TGTGCCAGCAGCGGGGGACAGGGACTGTTTTTT. It is translated as CASSGGQGLFF. The entire variable domain, with the rest obtained from reference TRBV9 and TRBJ1-4, is as follows: DSGVTQTPKHLITATGQRVTLRCSPRSGDLSVYWYQQSLDQGLQFLIQYYNGEERAKGNILERFSAQQFPDLHSELNLSSLELGDSALYFCASSGGQGLFFGSGTQLSVL.

This chain connects TRBV2 to TRBJ2-1, with unresolved D. In germline, CDR1 is SNHLY, CDR2 FYNNEI. Trimming removed 1 base from V and 8 bases from J, with 9 bases in between. The CDR3 is made up of 13 amino acids. CDR3 residues: CASSEGSGDEQFF. In DNA, the CDR3 is TGTGCCAGCAGTGAAGGTTCGGGTGATGAGCAGTTCTTC.

The sample holds one count of this clone. The V call is TRBV7-9, the J call TRBJ2-5; 9 nucleotides align to TRBD2. This CDR3 contains 17 residues. V lost 2 bases and J lost 0; bases outside the gene matches: 7. Germline V gives CDR1 SEHNR, CDR2 FQNEAQ (reference sequence). In nucleotides, the CDR3 is TGTGCCAGCAGCTTAAGCCACAGCGGGAGGAACCAAGAGACCCAGTACTTC. It translates to CASSLSHSGRNQETQYF.

The chain combines TRBV27 with TRBJ1-5, with TRBD1 matching over 7 bases. This CDR3 is 15 amino acids long. CDR1 is MNHEY, CDR2 SMNVEV, per germline (reference sequence). The junction had 10 bases not matched to a gene; V was cut back by 6 bases and J by 5 bases. CDR3 in DNA: TGTGCCAGCAGCCGACAGGGTTCGTCAGATCAGCCCCAGCATTTT. Residues: CASSRQGSSDQPQHF.

This clone is a singleton in its sample. V gene TRBV28 combines with J gene TRBJ2-5, with 8 bases aligning to TRBD1. The CDR3 has 13 amino acids. Per the germline V gene, CDR1 is MDHEN and CDR2 is SYDVKM. The J segment lost 5 bases and the V segment lost 7 bases, leaving 6 bases of the junction unmatched. CDR3 residues: CASNPGGAETQYF. CDR3 DNA sequence: TGTGCCAGCAACCCAGGGGGCGCGGAGACCCAGTACTTC.

V and J are TRBV2 and TRBJ2-1, with 7 bases lining up with TRBD2. The CDR3 contains 14 residues. Germline loops: CDR1 SNHLY, CDR2 FYNNEI. V gave up 8 bases and J gave up 7 bases; unmatched junction bases: 11. The CDR3 DNA reads TGTGCCAGCGGTACCGGACTAGGGGATAATGAGCAGTTCTTC. Amino acid sequence: CASGTGLGDNEQFF.

The CDR3 sequence is CASSLDLRGELFF. CDR3 DNA sequence: TGCGCCAGCAGCTTGGATCTGCGAGGGGAGCTGTTTTTT. This chain connects TRBV5-1 to TRBJ2-2; D uncertain. The CDR3 spans 13 residues. V was pared by 0 bases and J by 8 bases, with 8 bases between. Looked up from germline, CDR1 is SGHRS and CDR2 is YFSETQ.

This chain uses TRBV5-6 with TRBJ2-7, with TRBD1 identical over 9 bases. Trimming at V came to 4 bases and at J to 5 bases, leaving 19 bases not matched to a gene. Germline lookup yields CDR1 SGHDT and CDR2 YYEEEE. This CDR3 spans 18 amino acids. The CDR3 bases are TGTGCCAGCAGCGTCGACAGGGGGAGAGCGGGTGTGTCCCACGAGCAGTACTTC. Protein sequence: CASSVDRGRAGVSHEQYF.

This sequence joins TRBV5-1 and TRBJ2-3; the D gene is possibly TRBD2 (5 bases). Deletions cut 0 bases from V and 6 bases from J, with 11 bases between. Germline V gene sequence: CDR1 SGHRS, CDR2 YFSETQ. The CDR3 runs 14 residues. DNA of the CDR3: TGCGCCAGCAGCTTGGCGGTTCCGGGGGATACGCAGTATTTT. It yields the protein CASSLAVPGDTQYF. Full variable domain (remainder filled in from reference TRBV5-1 and TRBJ2-3): KAGVTQTPRYLIKTRGQQVTLSCSPISGHRSVSWYQQTPGQGLQFLFEYFSETQRNKGNFPGRFSGRQFSNSRSEMNVSTLELGDSALYLCASSLAVPGDTQYFGPGTRLTVL.

This clone was seen a few times. This chain links TRBV4-3 with TRBJ1-6; D is ambiguous. This CDR3 spans 16 amino acids. V gave up 0 bases and J gave up 3 bases, with 9 bases separating them. Germline values: CDR1 LGHNA, CDR2 YSLEER. Written as DNA, the CDR3 is TGCGCCAGCAGCCAAGATTTCCGGGTCTATAATTCACCCCTCCACTTT. Protein: CASSQDFRVYNSPLHF.

This chain joins TRBV14 and TRBJ2-1; tentative D call: TRBD2 (5 bases). The CDR3 loop spans 15 amino acids. Germline-derived CDR1 and CDR2 are SGHDN and FVKESK. The V and J ends lost 0 bases and 8 bases respectively, with 14 bases between them. CDR3 coding DNA: TGTGCCAGCAGCCAAGAAAGTTGGACTGGGGATGAGCAGTTCTTC. Protein: CASSQESWTGDEQFF.

This clone was recorded once. The chain couples TRBV28 to TRBJ1-1, with TRBD1 identical over 8 bases. This CDR3 is 20 amino acids long. After removal of 0 bases from V and 0 bases from J, the junction contained 15 bases not matched to a gene. Germline CDR1 MDHEN, CDR2 SYDVKM. The CDR3, as DNA: TGTGCCAGCAGTTTATGGTCGGGGATGGGCAGGGGGCGCTTGAACACTGAAGCTTTCTTT. It codes for CASSLWSGMGRGRLNTEAFF.

The chain couples TRBV15 to TRBJ2-3; D is possibly TRBD2 (5 bases). Germline assignment: CDR1 LNHNV and CDR2 YYDKDF (reference sequence). This CDR3 contains 15 residues. Trimming shortened V by 1 base and J by 4 bases, and 12 bases separated the two germline ends. The CDR3 DNA reads TGTGCCACCAGCAGAGCCCCGGGATTGGCAGATACGCAGTATTTT. This sequence encodes CATSRAPGLADTQYF.

This clone was seen a handful of times. The rearrangement uses TRBV11-2 and TRBJ1-2; TRBD1 agrees at 8 bases. The junction had 2 bases not matched to a gene; V was cut back by 5 bases and J by 3 bases. This CDR3 is 13 amino acids long. Germline CDR1 is SGHAT and CDR2 is FQNNGV. In DNA form, the CDR3 reads TGTGCCAGCAGCCAGGACAGGGACTATGGCTACACCTTC. It translates to CASSQDRDYGYTF.

In its sample, this clone was seen a few times. The chain recombines TRBV19 with TRBJ1-5; tentatively, D is TRBD1 (5 bases). Deletions cut 6 bases from V and 5 bases from J, with 11 bases between. Germline values: CDR1 LNHDA, CDR2 SQIVND (reference sequence). The CDR3 has 13 amino acids. The CDR3 DNA is TGTGCCAGTAGGGCCGGGGGTGATCAGCCCCAGCATTTT. Translated: CASRAGGDQPQHF.

This clone was detected only once. The V and J genes are TRBV14 and TRBJ1-6; 8 bases line up with TRBD1. Germline lookup yields CDR1 SGHDN and CDR2 FVKESK. The CDR3 has 13 residues. The J segment lost 9 bases and the V segment lost 4 bases, leaving 2 bases of the junction unmatched. The CDR3 DNA reads TGTGCCAGCAGCCTTGACAGGGGTTCACCCCTCCACTTT. Protein sequence: CASSLDRGSPLHF.

This clone was seen a single time. The rearrangement links TRBV10-3 to TRBJ2-3; D unclear. The germline CDR1 and CDR2 sequences are ENHRY and SYGVKD. This CDR3 contains 14 residues. The V gene lost 2 bases and the J gene lost 3 bases, with 9 bases spanning the gap. CDR3 protein: CAISEKVATDTQYF. CDR3 coding DNA: TGTGCCATCAGTGAGAAGGTAGCAACAGATACGCAGTATTTT.

This chain joins TRBV3-1 (or the pseudogene TRBV3-2) and TRBJ1-6; tentative D call: TRBD1 (5 bases). Germline V CDR1 and CDR2: LGHDT, YNNKEL (reference sequence). V dropped 3 bases and J dropped 6 bases, with 9 bases sitting between them. There are 14 residues in the CDR3. The CDR3 nucleotides are TGTGCCAGCAGCCACTCTGACAGTAATTCACCCCTCCACTTT. This encodes CASSHSDSNSPLHF.